This T cell receptor (beta chain) was identified in a study of cytomegalovirus exposure and HLA in healthy donors. This CDR3 spans 14 amino acids. Germline lookup yields CDR1 SGHTA and CDR2 FQGNSA. V was clipped by 5 bases and J by 4 bases, with 12 bases between them. Notes on this clone: Its antigen is unknown.

General study findings and limits: In an earlier analysis, productive rearrangement rates for most beta V segments clustered near 87% or 30%. High specificity and sensitivity for cytomegalovirus status were reported for the classifier.

Vbeta (60) and Jbeta (13) primers were used in the PCR. The method was immunoSEQ multiplex PCR; TCRdb's version includes in-frame clones alone and lacks a portion of them. The sample has more than 35,000 clones. Sequencing used PBMCs. The sequence came from a man under 40 in good health and CMV-seronegative. The rearrangement joins TRBV7-2 to TRBJ2-1; D gene ambiguous. This CDR3 reads CASSPRAKYNEQFF. CDR3 nucleotide sequence: TGTGCCAGCAGCCCCCGCGCAAAGTACAATGAGCAGTTCTTC.